This TCR beta chain was captured by sequencing in a study of blood T cell repertoires in COVID-19. In the study overall: Specimens from acute and convalescent COVID-19 originated in the United States, Italy and Spain. PBMCs, B-cell-depleted T cells, or T cells were the source of the cDNA or gDNA that made up the material.

In the original workflow: Amplified reference gene primers provided the basis for estimating nucleated cell counts. Sequenced by immunoSEQ multiplex PCR; TCRdb stores in-frame clones only, minus some. That table gives V, J and clone size, and the DNA gave D and trimming. The sample shows 250,000 to 300,000 clones, approximately 87% of them seen only once. Sequenced material: peripheral blood. The sequence was obtained from a man between 60 and 75 years old who had recovered from COVID-19.

The CDR3 loop reads CATTPAGQNMNTEAFF. The CDR3 DNA is TGTGCCACCACCCCTGCGGGGCAGAACATGAACACTGAAGCTTTCTTT. The chain has TRBV19 and TRBJ1-1; tentatively, D is TRBD1 (5 bases). V was shortened by 10 bases and J by 0 bases, with 21 bases between the two germline ends. From germline, CDR1 is LNHDA and CDR2 SQIVND (reference sequence). This CDR3 has 16 amino acids.